Sequencing of this T cell receptor (beta chain) was carried out in a study of beta chain features in type 1 diabetes (dated by TCRdb to 2016 to 2019). The study in broad terms: Mean age, gender distribution, total cell number and subset yield were not different between patients and healthy donors. A total of about 110,000,000 sorted cells were examined across all samples, and a strong correlation was observed between cell number per subset and RNA yield. The study compared TCRB repertoires of sorted circulating CD4+ T cell subsets between recently diagnosed type 1 diabetes patients and matched healthy donors. Regulatory and stem cell-like memory subsets were isolated from only 8 patients and 8 healthy donors, whereas naive and central memory subsets came from all 30 or so donors. Findings and caveats that apply to the study as a whole: Shorter templates might have been favored by PCR, but patient and control samples were amplified and corrected together, so both groups would have been affected equally by any skew. Naive, central memory and regulatory TCRB repertoires appeared more similar among patients than among healthy donors. Fewer insertions and more nucleotide deletions at VDJ recombination sites were observed in patients with type 1 diabetes, implying thymic rearrangement abnormalities. In all four CD4+ subsets, TCRB CDR3 length was moderately but significantly shorter in type 1 diabetes patients. Because cDNA rather than genomic DNA was sequenced, highly expressing activated cells could have been over-represented, although no difference in activation and CD3 levels was found between groups. HLA sub-analyses involved small numbers of individuals, so any influence of HLA type on TCRB rearrangement remained unresolved.

V is shortened by 6 bases, J by 5 bases, and the region joining them spans 10 bases. From a lookup of the germline V gene (reference sequence), CDR1 and CDR2 are DFQATT and SNEGSKA. The CDR3 contains 11 residues, cysteine and phenylalanine counted. The DNA shown is the 33-base CDR3, in frame from base 1. The High Capacity cDNA Reverse Transcription Kit was used to reverse transcribe all of the isolated RNA, meaning that expressed TCRB transcripts were what got sequenced. Naive, central memory and regulatory T cell samples underwent deep immunoSEQ sequencing, averaging about 3.3 million total reads per sample. Sorted cells were lysed in RLT buffer, and RNA was extracted using DNase-treated RNeasy Micro or Mini kits according to cell number. Each cell subset was processed separately to prevent cross-contamination, with patient and healthy donor samples processed together. Using the immunoSEQ multiplex PCR, TCRB sequences were amplified from cDNA into 87-bp fragments spanning the CDR3 region. Sequencing of the amplicons was done on the Illumina HiSeq platform. The authors processed their data as follows. PCR bias was corrected computationally using synthetic template baselines, and reads within Hamming distance 2 were collapsed, with unmergeable singletons discarded. Reads were aligned against IMGT so that V, D and J genes, CDR3 length and insertions or deletions at six rearrangement sites could be assigned. Within each subset, clonotype counts were normalized to sorted cell number, after which true diversity and Gini coefficients were computed with the tcR R package. Repertoire sharing was quantified using the overlap coefficient calculated on TCRB nucleotide sequences. As a proxy for the pre-selection repertoire, out-of-frame TCRB sequences from naive cells were analyzed. TCRdb mirrors the immuneACCESS table, restricted to in-frame sequences. Some clones are absent from its copies; in checked studies, under half trace to an unresolved V gene, and the reason for the others is unknown. V and J calls plus clone size are reproduced from that table; the DNA served to infer D and trimming. Across this sample there are about 700,000 clones, with about an eighth seen only once. About 0.02% of the sample goes to the ten largest clones.

Concerning this clone: What antigen it recognizes has not been identified. No much larger clonotype is one base removed from it; base qualities were not supplied. Within the sample, other DNA sequences also encode this same CDR3.

Each donor gave one peripheral blood draw, about 100 mL on average, collected into heparinised tubes. Using a panel that included CD45RO, CCR7, CD25, CD127, CD95 and CD27, naive, central memory, regulatory and stem cell-like memory CD4+ T cells were sorted on a BD FACSAria II. Purity was above 95% for every sorted population. PBMCs were separated immediately by Lymphoprep density gradient centrifugation and were stained directly, without being cultured. To minimize batch effects, samples were stained and sorted in pairs, one healthy donor with one patient per experiment. The chain links TRBV20-1 with TRBJ2-5; the best D guess is TRBD2, with 5 bases matching. Sequencing was done on a sample of naive CD4+ T cells from blood. This specimen's cell subset or site label, per the study, means: true naive CD4+ T cells. This sequence originates from a man younger than 30 with type 1 diabetes. The encoded CDR3 is CSAPGGETQYF. The DNA is TGCAGTGCGCCCGGCGGGGAGACCCAGTACTTC.